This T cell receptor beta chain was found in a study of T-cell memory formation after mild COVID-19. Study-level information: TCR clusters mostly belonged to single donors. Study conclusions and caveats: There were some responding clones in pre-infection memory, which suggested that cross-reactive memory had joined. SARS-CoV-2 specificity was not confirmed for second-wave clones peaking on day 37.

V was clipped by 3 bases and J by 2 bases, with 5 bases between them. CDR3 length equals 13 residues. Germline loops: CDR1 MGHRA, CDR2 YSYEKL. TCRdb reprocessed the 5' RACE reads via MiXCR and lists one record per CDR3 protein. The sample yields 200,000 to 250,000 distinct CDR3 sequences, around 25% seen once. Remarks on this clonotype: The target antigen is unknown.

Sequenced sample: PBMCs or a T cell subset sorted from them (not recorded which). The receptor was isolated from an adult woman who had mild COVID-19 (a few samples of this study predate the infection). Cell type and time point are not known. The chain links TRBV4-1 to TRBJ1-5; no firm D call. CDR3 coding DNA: TGCGCCAGCAGCCAGGGTGGCAATCAGCCCCAGCATTTT. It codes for CASSQGGNQPQHF.